This TCR beta chain was sequenced in a study of shared clonotypes between healthy human individuals. Overall study results and limits: The study's rarefaction showed incomplete sorted-subset sequencing despite large depth.

Investigators divided CD4+ cells into CD45RA+ naive and CD45RA-negative memory subsets. The V and J ends lost 10 bases and 7 bases, in that order; junction bases with no gene match: 9. Germline CDR1 reads LNHDA; CDR2 reads SQIVND (reference sequence). There are 13 residues in the CDR3. Only one count was recorded for this clone. Its matching antigen is unknown. Repertoires were generated with immunoSEQ multiplex PCR, while TCRdb's copy carries only in-frame clones and drops some. The table includes around 600,000 clones, less than 98% detected once. This clonotype originated in a woman between 25 and 40 years old in good health. The chain couples TRBV19 to TRBJ1-5; 8 bases map to TRBD1. The source material was naive CD4+ T cells sorted from blood. Subset of the sample: CD45RA+ positively selected. The CDR3 bases are TGTGCCACCGCAGGGGGCAGAGAACAGCCCCAGCATTTT. This gives the protein CATAGGREQPQHF.